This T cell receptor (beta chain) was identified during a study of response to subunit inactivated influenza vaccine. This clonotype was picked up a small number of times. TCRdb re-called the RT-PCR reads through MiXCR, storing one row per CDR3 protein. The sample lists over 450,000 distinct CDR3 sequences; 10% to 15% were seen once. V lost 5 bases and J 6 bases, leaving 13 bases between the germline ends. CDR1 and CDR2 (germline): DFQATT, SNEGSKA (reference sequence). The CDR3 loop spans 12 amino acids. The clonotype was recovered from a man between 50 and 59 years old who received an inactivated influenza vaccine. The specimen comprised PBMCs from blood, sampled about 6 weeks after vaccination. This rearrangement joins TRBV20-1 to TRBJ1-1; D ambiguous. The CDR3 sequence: CSAPGSAAEAFF. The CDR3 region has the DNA TGCAGTGCTCCCGGATCGGCAGCTGAAGCTTTCTTT.